Presented here are 8 T cell receptor beta chains from one specimen sequenced in a study of blood T cell repertoires in COVID-19. Method: immunoSEQ multiplex PCR; TCRdb's copy keeps in-frame clones and lacks some. The data contain over 120,000 clones, approximately 90% of them seen just once; the ten biggest clones take up roughly 3.9%. Sequences were obtained from PBMCs or T cells enriched from blood (not recorded which). The receptors derive from a man aged 50 to 59 who had recovered from COVID-19.

The chain uses TRBV30 and TRBJ1-4, with D perhaps matching TRBD1 (6 bases). This CDR3 region has 15 residues. CDR1 and CDR2 (germline): GTSNPN, SVGIG (reference sequence). V was clipped by 0 bases and J by 7 bases, with 15 bases between them. CDR3 in amino acids: CAWSVLAGGREKLFF. The CDR3 nucleotides are TGTGCCTGGAGTGTCCTAGCCGGGGGGCGTGAAAAACTGTTTTTT.

The CDR3 DNA sequence: TGTGCCACCAGCAGAGCCGGGACAGGGTCCTACGAGCAGTACGTC. This gives the protein CATSRAGTGSYEQYV. The chain has TRBV15 and TRBJ2-7, with 9 positions matching TRBD1. The germline V gene has CDR1 LNHNV and CDR2 YYDKDF (reference sequence). V gave up 1 base and J gave up 1 base; unmatched junction bases: 2. The CDR3 has 15 amino acids.

This chain uses TRBV5-6 with TRBJ2-3; no firm D call. CDR1 and CDR2 from the germline V gene are SGHDT and YYEEEE. The CDR3 is 13 amino acids. V shed 2 bases and J shed 3 bases, with 7 bases lying between them. The CDR3 DNA sequence: TGTGCCAGCAGCTTCGACAAAACAGATACGCAGTATTTT. Residues: CASSFDKTDTQYF.

The V call is TRBV6-2 or TRBV6-3, the J call TRBJ1-6; 9 bases fit TRBD1. The germline CDR1 and CDR2 sequences are MNHEY and SVGEGT. The trim removed 4 bases at V and 11 bases at J, leaving 9 bases unmatched. The CDR3 covers 15 residues. CDR3 loop: CASSLSGQGWTPLHF. CDR3 coding DNA: TGTGCCAGCAGTTTATCGGGACAGGGCTGGACACCCCTCCACTTT.

The chain employs TRBV5-5 and TRBJ1-3; 8 bases agree with TRBD1. There are 15 residues in the CDR3. The germline V gene has CDR1 SGHKS and CDR2 YYEKEE (reference sequence). After removal of 1 base from V and 2 bases from J, the junction contained 2 bases not matched to a gene. CDR3 sequence (DNA): TGTGCCAGCAGCTTGAGGACAGGGACTGGAAACACCATATATTTT. Its translation is CASSLRTGTGNTIYF.

The rearrangement links TRBV7-2 to TRBJ1-6, with D possibly being TRBD1 (5 bases). The CDR3 is 15 amino acids. The V end lost 5 bases, the J end lost 10 bases, and 18 bases lay between the germline ends. Germline CDR1 and CDR2: SGHTA and FQGNSA. This chain's CDR3 is CASSQAMGGVSPLHF. The CDR3, as DNA: TGTGCCAGCAGCCAAGCTATGGGGGGGGTATCACCCCTCCACTTT. Together with reference TRBV7-2 and TRBJ1-6, the CDR3 gives the full variable domain: GAGVSQSPSNKVTEKGKDVELRCDPISGHTALYWYRQSLGQGLEFLIYFQGNSAPDKSGLPSDRFSAERTGGSVSTLTIQRTQQEDSAVYLCASSQAMGGVSPLHFGNGTRLTVT.

The J gene is TRBJ1-5, the V gene TRBV6-6; D perhaps matches TRBD1 (6 bases). The V and J ends lost 2 bases and 6 bases respectively, with 11 bases between them. The CDR3 consists of 14 residues. Per germline, CDR1 MNHNY and CDR2 SVGAGI (reference sequence). CDR3 DNA: TGTGCCAGCAGTTACGGACAGTCGATTCAGCCCCAGCATTTT. Protein: CASSYGQSIQPQHF.

The V and J genes are TRBV24-1 and TRBJ1-2, with D unclear. V gave up 2 bases and J gave up 5 bases, with 11 bases separating them. Germline V gene sequence: CDR1 KGHDR, CDR2 SFDVKD. CDR3 size: 14 residues. The CDR3 DNA follows: TGTGCCACCAGTGATTGGGCTGGGCGTTATGGCTACACCTTC. It codes for CATSDWAGRYGYTF.